The 8 T cell receptor beta chains presented below share a single source sample, sequenced in a study of CD8 T cells in ankylosing spondylitis. Each CDR3 protein gets one entry after TCRdb re-called the 5' RACE reads with MiXCR. Found here are some 30,000 distinct CDR3 sequences, over 12% of them singletons; the top ten hold less than 40%. Sequencing used blood. All receptors come from a male donor with ankylosing spondylitis or in good health (not recorded which).

The V call is TRBV27, the J call TRBJ2-1; possible D gene TRBD2, 6 bases. Trimming pared 3 bases from V and 6 bases from J, leaving 15 bases between. This CDR3 comprises 15 residues. CDR1 MNHEY and CDR2 SMNVEV come from the germline V gene (reference sequence). The CDR3 is CASSFTGGTGNEQFF. In DNA, the CDR3 is TGTGCCAGCAGTTTTACCGGCGGGACTGGCAATGAGCAGTTCTTC.

CDR3 nucleotide sequence: TGTGCCAGCAGCTTGGGACATCCGAATCAGCCCCAGCATTTT. Translation gives CASSLGHPNQPQHF. V and J are TRBV7-2 and TRBJ1-5; D might be TRBD1 (6 bases). This CDR3 comprises 14 residues. Germline V gene lookup returns CDR1 SGHTA and CDR2 FQGNSA. Trimming cost V 3 bases and J 4 bases, with 10 bases left between them.

The chain links TRBV28 to TRBJ2-7; possibly TRBD1 for D (5 bases). This CDR3 is 13 amino acids long. V lost 3 bases to trimming and J lost 7 bases, with 13 bases between them. CDR1 MDHEN and CDR2 SYDVKM come from the germline V gene. The DNA of the CDR3 is TGTGCCAGCAGTTTTCCCAGGGTAGGGGAGCAGTACTTC. This encodes CASSFPRVGEQYF.

The rearrangement uses TRBV6-5 and TRBJ2-6, with D perhaps being TRBD1 or TRBD2 (5 bases each). With 7 bases removed from V and 4 bases from J, the gap between germline ends came to 11 bases. Germline values: CDR1 MNHEY, CDR2 SVGAGI. This CDR3 spans 14 amino acids. The CDR3 coding sequence is TGTGCCAGCAAAGGGGACCCCGGGGCCAACGTCCTGACTTTC. It codes for CASKGDPGANVLTF.

This clonotype was observed a handful of times. The gene calls are TRBV20-1 and TRBJ2-2, with 7 bases lining up with TRBD1. This CDR3 spans 14 amino acids. Germline V gene sequence: CDR1 DFQATT, CDR2 SNEGSKA (reference sequence). The J segment lost 6 bases and the V segment lost 3 bases, leaving 7 bases of the junction unmatched. The DNA for the CDR3 is TGCAGTGCTAGCCTAGGGACAGCCCCCGGGGAGCTGTTTTTT. Its translation: CSASLGTAPGELFF.

In its sample, this clonotype was seen a few times. The V gene is TRBV10-3, the J gene TRBJ1-4, with 7 bases identical to TRBD1. CDR1 and CDR2 from the germline V gene are ENHRY and SYGVKD. The ends lost 10 bases at V and 5 bases at J; junction bases unmatched: 7. CDR3 size: 13 residues. The CDR3 DNA sequence: TGTGCCAGCCGGGGACAGCTGAATGAAAAACTGTTTTTT. Translation gives CASRGQLNEKLFF.

This clonotype was picked up a small number of times. This rearrangement joins TRBV10-3 to TRBJ2-3, with D perhaps TRBD1 (7 bases). The CDR3 has 15 amino acids. The germline V gene encodes CDR1 ENHRY and CDR2 SYGVKD. Trimming pared 4 bases from V and 0 bases from J, leaving 11 bases between. The CDR3 bases are TGTGCCATCAGTGGCAGGGGGGCAAGCACAGATACGCAGTATTTT. As protein: CAISGRGASTDTQYF.

The sample holds a few counts of this clonotype. The chain has TRBV5-1 and TRBJ1-1; D ambiguous. The CDR3 spans 14 residues. Germline CDR1 SGHRS, CDR2 YFSETQ. Between the trimmed V and J ends, which lost 1 base and 1 base, there was a span of 8 bases. The CDR3 DNA reads as TGCGCCAGCAGCTTGAAGGAGACGAACACTGAAGCTTTCTTT. Its translation: CASSLKETNTEAFF.